What follows describes a single T cell receptor beta chain. Its specificity is unknown. The data stem from a study of blood T cells in healthy people across ages. General study points: Significant beta diversity loss was already apparent by age approximately 40, declining roughly linearly. TCR beta diversity was tightly associated with the proportion of naive T cells.

A sample-barcoded 5' primer and a J-beta primer mix were used in a second PCR of roughly 6 to 12 cycles. All samples gave at least 2.5 million CDR3-containing paired-end reads. TCRdb re-derived calls from the 5' RACE reads in MiXCR, one entry per CDR3 protein. The sample shows some 1.4 million distinct CDR3 sequences, roughly 40% of them seen only once. V was trimmed by 3 bases and J by 12 bases, leaving 12 bases between them. This CDR3 is built from 11 residues. Germline lookup yields CDR1 DFQATT and CDR2 SNEGSKA (reference sequence). The clonotype was recovered from a young woman in good health. Sequencing was carried out using blood. This chain joins TRBV20-1 and TRBJ2-1; D is possibly TRBD1 (6 bases). CDR3 nucleotides: TGCAGTGCTAGGGACAGCCGGTGGCAGTTCTTC. Protein product: CSARDSRWQFF.